Given below is one T cell receptor beta chain in context. Here immunoSEQ multiplex PCR was the method, and the copy in TCRdb shows in-frame clones only, minus some. Of about 2.1 million clones in the sample, about 93% were seen once. The data belong to a study of shared clonotypes between healthy human individuals. It was CD45RO-negative cells, positively selected for CCR7, that made up naive CD8 cells, with terminally differentiated effector memory CD45RA+ cells excluded. V lost 7 bases and J lost 3, with 5 bases in between. Germline V CDR1 and CDR2: MNHEY, SMNVEV (reference sequence). The CDR3 runs to 11 residues.

Sequencing was done on a sample of naive CD8+ T cells from PBMCs. The clonotype comes from a man in his late teens or twenties in good health. Some clones in this sample may be carry-over from other donors' samples. The gene calls are TRBV27 and TRBJ2-3; D gene uncertain. The chain's CDR3 is CASIMTDTQYF. CDR3 nucleotides: TGTGCCAGCATTATGACAGATACGCAGTATTTT.